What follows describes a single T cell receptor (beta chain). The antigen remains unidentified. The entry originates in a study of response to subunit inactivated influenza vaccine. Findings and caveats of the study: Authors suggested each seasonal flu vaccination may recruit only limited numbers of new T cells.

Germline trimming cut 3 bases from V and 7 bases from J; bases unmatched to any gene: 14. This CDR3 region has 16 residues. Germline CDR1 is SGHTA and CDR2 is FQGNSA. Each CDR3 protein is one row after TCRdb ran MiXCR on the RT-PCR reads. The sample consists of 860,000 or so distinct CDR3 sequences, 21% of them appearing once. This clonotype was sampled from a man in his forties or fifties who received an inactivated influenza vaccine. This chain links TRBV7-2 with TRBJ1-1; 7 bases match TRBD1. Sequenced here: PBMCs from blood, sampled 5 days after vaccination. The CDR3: CASSLWAGGQQGEAFF. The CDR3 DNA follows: TGTGCCAGCAGCTTGTGGGCAGGGGGACAACAAGGTGAAGCTTTCTTT.